Below, one T cell receptor beta chain is given with its context. Many counts were recorded for this clone. Its recognized antigen is unknown. Base qualities are not provided; no much larger clone lies one nucleotide away. Collaborating institutions collected whole blood in K2EDTA tubes following their own protocols. For TCRbeta analysis, collaborators shipped samples in one of three forms: frozen whole blood, isolated PBMCs, or DNA extracted from either of those sample types. The immunoSEQ Assay, a bias-controlled multiplex PCR, was used to amplify TCRbeta CDR3 regions from genomic DNA. On the study's bioinformatics: The number of nucleated cells in each sample was estimated from the amplification of reference gene primers within the assay. Sequence reads were collapsed and filtered to measure the absolute abundance of every unique TCRbeta CDR3 rearrangement. For each sample, productive Simpson clonality was calculated as the square root of Simpson's diversity index across productive rearrangements. As stored in TCRdb, this immuneACCESS dataset retains in-frame rearrangements with V and J assigned. A fraction of the clones does not appear; measured against another copy, unresolved V genes explain less than half of the discrepancy, and the remainder lacks a known reason. V and J calls and clone size are copied from that table; D and trimming were computed from the DNA. In this sample the table shows roughly 100,000 clones, 71% of which occur a single time. The ten largest clonotypes hold 0.8% to 1% of the sample.

The sample originates from a study of blood T cell repertoires in COVID-19 (dated by TCRdb to the early 2020s). About the investigation overall: Samples covering the acute and convalescent phases of COVID-19 were provided by collaborators in the United States, Italy and Spain. A de-identified subject ID, COVID-19 status, age in years and sex were almost always included in the sample metadata. The repertoires were made available in a free public database intended to serve as a resource for research on the immune response to SARS-CoV-2. Deeply sampled blood TCRbeta repertoires from subjects exposed to, actively infected with, or recovered from COVID-19 were included in the dataset. Where available, HLA class I and class II types were obtained from metadata supplied by the sample provider rather than from assay-based typing. Samples were obtained from the ongoing ImmuneRACE study (first 160 participants) and from 1,254 subjects provided by 6 global collaborators. The prospective study material was composed of cDNA or gDNA derived from T cells, B-cell-depleted T cells, or PBMCs.

The research as a whole found: The quantity of clinical and demographic metadata differed by source and by participant and was supplied without curation.

Deletion took 6 bases off V and 0 bases off J, with a span of 8 bases between the germline ends. From its cysteine to its phenylalanine, the CDR3 spans 13 amino acids. Only the CDR3 portion is preserved as DNA: 39 bases, with reading frame beginning at the first base. CDR1 and CDR2 are drawn from the germline V gene (reference sequence): SEHNR, FQNEAQ. This receptor chain uses TRBV7-9 and TRBJ1-2; the D gene cannot be named for sure. The sequence derives from a human donor with acute or convalescent COVID-19. The donor label of this sample is uncertain. Sequencing input: peripheral blood. The DNA sequence is TGTGCCAGCAGATCCCCGGCTAACTATGGCTACACCTTC. Its protein reads: CASRSPANYGYTF. Full variable domain (CDR3 extended with the reference TRBV7-9 and TRBJ1-2 proteins): DTGVSQNPRHKITKRGQNVTFRCDPISEHNRLYWYRQTLGQGPEFLTYFQNEAQLEKSRLLSDRFSAERPKGSFSTLEIQRTEQGDSAMYLCASRSPANYGYTFGSGTRLTVV.